This TCR beta chain appears in the sequencing data of a study of memory CD4+ T cells and cytomegalovirus serostatus. Clones were read by immunoSEQ multiplex PCR, and TCRdb kept only the in-frame ones, dropping some. Here the sample spans 35,000 to 55,000 clones, 60% to 80% being singletons. Unmatched junction bases numbered 0, after V lost 0 bases and J lost 4 bases. Germline CDR1 and CDR2: SGHTA and FQGTGA. The CDR3 length is 15 residues. Single viable CD3+CD4+CD8-CD45RO+ cells were sorted as the memory CD4+ T cells. Sequenced material: memory CD4+ T cells from blood. This clonotype originated in an adult in good health and CMV-seronegative. This chain connects TRBV7-3 to TRBJ2-2; 9 bases fit TRBD2. The CDR3 region has the DNA TGTGCCAGCAGCTTAACTAGCGGGGGCACCGGGGAGCTGTTTTTT. Its translation is CASSLTSGGTGELFF.